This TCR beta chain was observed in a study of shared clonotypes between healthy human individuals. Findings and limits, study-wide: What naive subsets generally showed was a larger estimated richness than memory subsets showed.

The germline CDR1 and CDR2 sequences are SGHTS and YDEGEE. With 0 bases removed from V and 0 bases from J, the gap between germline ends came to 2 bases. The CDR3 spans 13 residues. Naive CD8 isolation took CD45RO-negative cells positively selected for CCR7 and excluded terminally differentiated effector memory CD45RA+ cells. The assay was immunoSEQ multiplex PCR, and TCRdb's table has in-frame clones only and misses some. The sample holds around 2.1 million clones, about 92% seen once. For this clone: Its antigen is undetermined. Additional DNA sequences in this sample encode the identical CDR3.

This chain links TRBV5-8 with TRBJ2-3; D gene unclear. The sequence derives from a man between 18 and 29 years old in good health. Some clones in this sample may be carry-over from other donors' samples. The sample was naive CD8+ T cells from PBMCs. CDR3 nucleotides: TGTGCCAGCAGCTTGGTCAGCACAGATACGCAGTATTTT. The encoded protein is CASSLVSTDTQYF.